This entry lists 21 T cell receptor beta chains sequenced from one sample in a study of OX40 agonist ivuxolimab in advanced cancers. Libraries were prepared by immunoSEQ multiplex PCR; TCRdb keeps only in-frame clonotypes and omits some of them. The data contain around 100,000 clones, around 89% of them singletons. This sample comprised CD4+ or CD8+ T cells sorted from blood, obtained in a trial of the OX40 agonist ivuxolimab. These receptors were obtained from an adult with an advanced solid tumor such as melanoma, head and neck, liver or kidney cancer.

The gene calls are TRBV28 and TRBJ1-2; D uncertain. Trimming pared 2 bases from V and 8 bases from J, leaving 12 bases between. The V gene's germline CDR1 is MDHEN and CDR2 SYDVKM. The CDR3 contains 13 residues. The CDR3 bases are TGTGCCAGCAGTTTAGTAGTGACCTGGGGCTACACCTTC. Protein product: CASSLVVTWGYTF.

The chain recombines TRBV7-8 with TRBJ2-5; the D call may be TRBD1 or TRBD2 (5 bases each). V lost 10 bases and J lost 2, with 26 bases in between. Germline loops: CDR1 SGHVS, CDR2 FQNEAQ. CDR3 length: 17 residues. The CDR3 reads CAIEMGLTGRGQETQYF. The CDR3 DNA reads TGTGCCATCGAAATGGGTTTAACGGGACGGGGTCAAGAGACCCAGTACTTC.

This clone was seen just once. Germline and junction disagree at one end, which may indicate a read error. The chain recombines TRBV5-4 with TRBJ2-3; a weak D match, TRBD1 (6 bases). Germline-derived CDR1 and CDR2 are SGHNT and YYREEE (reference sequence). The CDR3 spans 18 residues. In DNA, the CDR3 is TGTGCCAGCAGCCCGCAACCTCAGGGGAGAGGTGTCACAAATACGCAGTATTTT. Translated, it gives CASSPQPQGRGVTNTQYF.

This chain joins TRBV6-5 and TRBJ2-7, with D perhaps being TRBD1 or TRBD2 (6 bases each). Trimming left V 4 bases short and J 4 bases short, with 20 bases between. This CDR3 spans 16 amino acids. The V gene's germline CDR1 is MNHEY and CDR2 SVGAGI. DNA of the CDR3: TGTGCCAGCAGTTCTCCCGGATCGGGGGCTCGGTACGAGCAGTACTTC. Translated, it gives CASSSPGSGARYEQYF.

DNA for the CDR3: TGTGCCAGCAGCCTCTTCGGGGGTCAAGGCTCTGGGGCCAACGTCCTGACTTTC. Translating gives CASSLFGGQGSGANVLTF. V and J are TRBV7-3 and TRBJ2-6, with D possibly being TRBD2 (6 bases). The CDR3 covers 18 residues. Trimming pared 5 bases from V and 0 bases from J, leaving 17 bases between. Germline loops: CDR1 SGHTA, CDR2 FQGTGA.

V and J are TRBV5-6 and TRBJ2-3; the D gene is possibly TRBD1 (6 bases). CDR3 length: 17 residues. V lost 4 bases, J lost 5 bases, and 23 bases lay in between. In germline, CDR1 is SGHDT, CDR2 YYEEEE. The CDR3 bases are TGTGCCAGCAGCCCTCAAATCGACAGGACGAAGGGAGATACGCAGTATTTT. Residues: CASSPQIDRTKGDTQYF. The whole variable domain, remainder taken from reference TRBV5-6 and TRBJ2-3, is DAGVTQSPTHLIKTRGQQVTLRCSPKSGHDTVSWYQQALGQGPQFIFQYYEEEERQRGNFPDRFSGHQFPNYSSELNVNALLLGDSALYLCASSPQIDRTKGDTQYFGPGTRLTVL.

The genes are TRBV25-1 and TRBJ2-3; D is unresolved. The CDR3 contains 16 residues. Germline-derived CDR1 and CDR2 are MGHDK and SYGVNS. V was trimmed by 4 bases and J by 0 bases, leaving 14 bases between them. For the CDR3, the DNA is TGTGCCAGCAGTGGGCCTTCATTGACTAGCACAGATACGCAGTATTTT. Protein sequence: CASSGPSLTSTDTQYF.

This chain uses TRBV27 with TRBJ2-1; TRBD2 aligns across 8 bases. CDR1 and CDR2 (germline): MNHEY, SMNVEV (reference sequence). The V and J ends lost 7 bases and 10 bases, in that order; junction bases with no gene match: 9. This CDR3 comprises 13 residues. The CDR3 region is CASIAGTGREQFF. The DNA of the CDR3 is TGTGCCAGCATAGCGGGGACGGGCCGGGAGCAGTTCTTC.

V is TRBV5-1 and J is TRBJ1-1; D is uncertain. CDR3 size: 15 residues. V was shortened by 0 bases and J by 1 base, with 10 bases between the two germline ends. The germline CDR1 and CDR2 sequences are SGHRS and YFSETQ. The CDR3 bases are TGCGCCAGCAGCTTGGACCCGTTTCGGAACACTGAAGCTTTCTTT. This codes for CASSLDPFRNTEAFF.

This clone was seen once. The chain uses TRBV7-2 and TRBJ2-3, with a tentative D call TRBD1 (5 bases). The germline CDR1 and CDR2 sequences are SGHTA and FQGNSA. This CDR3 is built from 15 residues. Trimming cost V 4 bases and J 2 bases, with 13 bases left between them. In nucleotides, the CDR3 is TGTGCCAGCAGCTCCAGGGTGCAATACACAGATACGCAGTATTTT. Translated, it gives CASSSRVQYTDTQYF. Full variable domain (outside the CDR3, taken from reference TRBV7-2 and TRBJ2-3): GAGVSQSPSNKVTEKGKDVELRCDPISGHTALYWYRQSLGQGLEFLIYFQGNSAPDKSGLPSDRFSAERTGGSVSTLTIQRTQQEDSAVYLCASSSRVQYTDTQYFGPGTRLTVL.

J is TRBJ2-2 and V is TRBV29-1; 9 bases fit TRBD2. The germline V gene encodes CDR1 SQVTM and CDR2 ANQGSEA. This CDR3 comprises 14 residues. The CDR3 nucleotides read TGCAACGTCGGGCAGGTAGCGGGAGTGGGGGAGCTGTTTTTT. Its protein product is CNVGQVAGVGELFF.

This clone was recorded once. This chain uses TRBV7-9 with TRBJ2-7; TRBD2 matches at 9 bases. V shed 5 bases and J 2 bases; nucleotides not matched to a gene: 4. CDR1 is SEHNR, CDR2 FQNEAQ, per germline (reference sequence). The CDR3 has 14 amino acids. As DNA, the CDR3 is TGTGCCAGCAGCGGACTAGCGAGAACCTACGAGCAGTACTTC. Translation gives CASSGLARTYEQYF.

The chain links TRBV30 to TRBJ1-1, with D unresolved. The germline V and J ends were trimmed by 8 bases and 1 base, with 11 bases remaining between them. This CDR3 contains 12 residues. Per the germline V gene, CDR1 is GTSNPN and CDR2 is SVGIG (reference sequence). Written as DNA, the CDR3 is TGTGCCGGGCGCAAGACGAACACTGAAGCTTTCTTT. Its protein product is CAGRKTNTEAFF. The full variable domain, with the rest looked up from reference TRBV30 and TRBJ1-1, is SQTIHQWPATLVQPVGSPLSLECTVEGTSNPNLYWYRQAAGRGLQLLFYSVGIGQISSEVPQNLSASRPQDRQFILSSKKLLLSDSGFYLCAGRKTNTEAFFGQGTRLTVV.

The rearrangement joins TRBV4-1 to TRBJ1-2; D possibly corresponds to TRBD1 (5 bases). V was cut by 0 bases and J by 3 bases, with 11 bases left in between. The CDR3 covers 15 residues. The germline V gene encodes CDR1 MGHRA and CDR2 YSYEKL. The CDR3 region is CASSQEVGRDYGYTF. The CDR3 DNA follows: TGCGCCAGCAGCCAAGAGGTCGGCAGGGACTATGGCTACACCTTC.

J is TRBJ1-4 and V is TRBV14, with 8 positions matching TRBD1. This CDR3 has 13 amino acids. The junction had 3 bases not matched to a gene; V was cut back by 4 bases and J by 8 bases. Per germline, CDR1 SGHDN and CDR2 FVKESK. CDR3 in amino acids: CASSRDRGEKLFF. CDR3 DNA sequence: TGTGCCAGCAGCCGAGACAGGGGCGAAAAACTGTTTTTT.

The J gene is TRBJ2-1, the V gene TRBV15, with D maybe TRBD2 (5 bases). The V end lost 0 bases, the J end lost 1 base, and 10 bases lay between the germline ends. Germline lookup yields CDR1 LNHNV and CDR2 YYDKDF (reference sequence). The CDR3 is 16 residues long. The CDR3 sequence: CATSRDLGVSYNEQFF. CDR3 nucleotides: TGTGCCACCAGCAGAGATCTCGGGGTTTCCTACAATGAGCAGTTCTTC.

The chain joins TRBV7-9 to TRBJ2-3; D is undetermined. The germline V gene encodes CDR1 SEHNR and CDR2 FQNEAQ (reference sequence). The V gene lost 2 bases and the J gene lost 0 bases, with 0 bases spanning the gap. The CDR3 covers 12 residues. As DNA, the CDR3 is TGTGCCAGCAGCTTAAGCACAGATACGCAGTATTTT. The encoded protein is CASSLSTDTQYF. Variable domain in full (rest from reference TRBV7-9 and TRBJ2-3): DTGVSQNPRHKITKRGQNVTFRCDPISEHNRLYWYRQTLGQGPEFLTYFQNEAQLEKSRLLSDRFSAERPKGSFSTLEIQRTEQGDSAMYLCASSLSTDTQYFGPGTRLTVL.

CDR3 nucleotide sequence: TGTGCCAGCATTTATGCGTACGGGGGCACCGGGGAGCTGTTTTTT. This codes for CASIYAYGGTGELFF. The J gene is TRBJ2-2, the V gene TRBV11-2, with D tentatively TRBD2 (6 bases). With 7 bases removed from V and 4 bases from J, the gap between germline ends came to 16 bases. The CDR3 has 15 residues. CDR1 and CDR2 (germline): SGHAT, FQNNGV.

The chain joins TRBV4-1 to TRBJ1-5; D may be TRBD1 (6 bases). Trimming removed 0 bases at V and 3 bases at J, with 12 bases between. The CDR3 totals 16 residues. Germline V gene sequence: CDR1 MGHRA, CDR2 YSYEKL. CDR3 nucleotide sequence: TGCGCCAGCAGCCAAGATAGGGGGATCCCCAATCAGCCCCAGCATTTT. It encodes CASSQDRGIPNQPQHF.

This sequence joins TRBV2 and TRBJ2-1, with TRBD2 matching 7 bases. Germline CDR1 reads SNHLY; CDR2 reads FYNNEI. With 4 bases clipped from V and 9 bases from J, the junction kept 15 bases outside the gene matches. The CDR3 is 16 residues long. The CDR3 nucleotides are TGTGCCAGCAGTGTTTTAACAGTTGATGGGGGGGGTGAGCAGTTCTTC. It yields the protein CASSVLTVDGGGEQFF.

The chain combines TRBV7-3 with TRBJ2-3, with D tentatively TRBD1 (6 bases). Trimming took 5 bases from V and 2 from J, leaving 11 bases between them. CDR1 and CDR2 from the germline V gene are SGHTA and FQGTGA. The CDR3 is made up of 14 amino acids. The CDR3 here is CASSPGHYTDTQYF. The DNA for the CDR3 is TGTGCCAGCAGCCCGGGACACTACACAGATACGCAGTATTTT.